The sequence of this T cell receptor beta chain was determined in a study of blood T cell repertoires in COVID-19. Study-wide background: The study drew acute and convalescent COVID-19 samples from the United States, Italy and Spain. T cells, B-cell-depleted T cells, or PBMCs supplied cDNA or gDNA.

In the authors' methods: Cell counts per sample came from amplifying reference gene primers. Method: immunoSEQ multiplex PCR; TCRdb's copy keeps in-frame clones and lacks some. V, J and clone size derive from that table, while D and trimming were established from the DNA sequence. Counted here are 430,000 or so clones, 70% to 90% occurring once; the ten biggest clones make up approximately 0.92%. Seattle participants joined during active infection and were tracked over time. CDR3 length: 15 residues. Germline trimming cut 1 base from V and 4 bases from J; bases unmatched to any gene: 4. Germline CDR1 is SGHNT and CDR2 is YYREEE (reference sequence).

What was sequenced was peripheral blood. The TCR was taken from a man younger than 30 with COVID-19, enrolled during active disease. The J gene is TRBJ2-3, the V gene TRBV5-4; TRBD2 matches at 9 bases. The DNA of the CDR3 is TGTGCCAGCAGCTTGAAACAGCGGGGGGCAGATACGCAGTATTTT. Translated: CASSLKQRGADTQYF. Drawing the rest from reference TRBV5-4 and TRBJ2-3, the complete variable domain is ETGVTQSPTHLIKTRGQQVTLRCSSQSGHNTVSWYQQALGQGPQFIFQYYREEENGRGNFPPRFSGLQFPNYSSELNVNALELDDSALYLCASSLKQRGADTQYFGPGTRLTVL.